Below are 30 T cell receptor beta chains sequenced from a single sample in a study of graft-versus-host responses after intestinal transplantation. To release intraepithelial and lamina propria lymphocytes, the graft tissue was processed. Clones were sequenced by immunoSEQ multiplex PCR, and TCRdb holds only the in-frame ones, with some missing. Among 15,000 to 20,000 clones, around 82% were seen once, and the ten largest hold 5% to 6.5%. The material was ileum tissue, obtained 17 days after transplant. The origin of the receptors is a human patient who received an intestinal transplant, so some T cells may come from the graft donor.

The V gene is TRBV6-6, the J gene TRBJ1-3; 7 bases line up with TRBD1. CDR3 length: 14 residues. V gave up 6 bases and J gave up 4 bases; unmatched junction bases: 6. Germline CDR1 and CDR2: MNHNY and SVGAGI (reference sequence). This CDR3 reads CASRTPGQGNTIYF. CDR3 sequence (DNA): TGTGCCAGCAGGACTCCGGGACAGGGAAACACCATATATTTT.

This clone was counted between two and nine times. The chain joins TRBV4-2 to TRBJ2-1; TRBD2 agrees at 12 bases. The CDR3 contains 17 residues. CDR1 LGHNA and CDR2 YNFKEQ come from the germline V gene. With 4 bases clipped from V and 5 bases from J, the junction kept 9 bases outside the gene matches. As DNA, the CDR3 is TGTGCCAGCAGCCCACGGACTAGCGGGACGGAAAACAATGAGCAGTTCTTC. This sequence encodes CASSPRTSGTENNEQFF.

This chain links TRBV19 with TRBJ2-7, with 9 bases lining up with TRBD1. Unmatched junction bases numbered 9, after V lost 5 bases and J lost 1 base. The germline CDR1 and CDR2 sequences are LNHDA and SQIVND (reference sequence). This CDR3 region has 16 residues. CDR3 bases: TGTGCCAGTAGTCCGGGACAGGGAAGGGCTTCCTACGAGCAGTACTTC. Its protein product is CASSPGQGRASYEQYF. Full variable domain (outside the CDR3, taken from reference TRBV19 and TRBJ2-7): DGGITQSPKYLFRKEGQNVTLSCEQNLNHDAMYWYRQDPGQGLRLIYYSQIVNDFQKGDIAEGYSVSREKKESFPLTVTSAQKNPTAFYLCASSPGQGRASYEQYFGPGTRLTVT.

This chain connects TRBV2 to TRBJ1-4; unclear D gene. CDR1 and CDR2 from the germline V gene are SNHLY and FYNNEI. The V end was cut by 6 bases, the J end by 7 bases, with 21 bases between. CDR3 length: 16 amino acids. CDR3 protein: CASRNHLAGSGEKLFF. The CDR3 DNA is TGTGCCAGCAGAAACCACTTGGCGGGGTCCGGTGAAAAACTGTTTTTT.

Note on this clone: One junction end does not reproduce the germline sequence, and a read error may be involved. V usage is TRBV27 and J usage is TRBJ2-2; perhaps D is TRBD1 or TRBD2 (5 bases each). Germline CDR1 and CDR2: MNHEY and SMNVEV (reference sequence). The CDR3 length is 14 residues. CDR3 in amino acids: CASSSGHFTGEPFF. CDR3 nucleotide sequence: TGTGCCAGCAGTTCAGGACATTTCACCGGGGAGCCGTTTTTT.

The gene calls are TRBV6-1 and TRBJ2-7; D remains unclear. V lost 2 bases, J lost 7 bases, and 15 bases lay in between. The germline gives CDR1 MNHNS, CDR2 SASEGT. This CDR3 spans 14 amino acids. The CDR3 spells CASSEQSPAWEQYF. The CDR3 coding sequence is TGTGCCAGCAGTGAACAATCCCCAGCGTGGGAGCAGTACTTC.

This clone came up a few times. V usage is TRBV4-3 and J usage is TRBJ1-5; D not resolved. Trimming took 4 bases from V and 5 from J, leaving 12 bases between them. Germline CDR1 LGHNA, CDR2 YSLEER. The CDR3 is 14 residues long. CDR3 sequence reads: CASSPGSNDQPQHF. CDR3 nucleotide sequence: TGCGCCAGCAGCCCAGGTTCAAACGATCAGCCCCAGCATTTT.

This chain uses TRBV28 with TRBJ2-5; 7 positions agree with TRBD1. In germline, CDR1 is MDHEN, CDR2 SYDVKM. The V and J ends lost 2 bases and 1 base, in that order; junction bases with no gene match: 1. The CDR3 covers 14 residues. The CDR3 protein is CASSLRDSQETQYF. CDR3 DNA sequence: TGTGCCAGCAGTTTACGGGACAGCCAAGAGACCCAGTACTTC. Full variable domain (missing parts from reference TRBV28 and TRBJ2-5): DVKVTQSSRYLVKRTGEKVFLECVQDMDHENMFWYRQDPGLGLRLIYFSYDVKMKEKGDIPEGYSVSREKKERFSLILESASTNQTSMYLCASSLRDSQETQYFGPGTRLLVL.

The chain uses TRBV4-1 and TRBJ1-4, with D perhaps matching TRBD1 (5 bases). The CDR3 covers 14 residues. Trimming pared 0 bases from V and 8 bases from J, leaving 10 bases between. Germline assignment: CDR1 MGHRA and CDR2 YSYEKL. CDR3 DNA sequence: TGCGCCAGCAGCCAAGATCGACAGATAGAAAAACTGTTTTTT. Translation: CASSQDRQIEKLFF.

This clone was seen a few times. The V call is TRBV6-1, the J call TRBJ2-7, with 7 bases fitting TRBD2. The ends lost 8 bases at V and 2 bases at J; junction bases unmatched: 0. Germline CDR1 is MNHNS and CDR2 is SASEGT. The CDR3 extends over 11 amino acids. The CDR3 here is CASGRAYEQYF. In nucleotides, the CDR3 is TGTGCCAGCGGGAGGGCCTACGAGCAGTACTTC.

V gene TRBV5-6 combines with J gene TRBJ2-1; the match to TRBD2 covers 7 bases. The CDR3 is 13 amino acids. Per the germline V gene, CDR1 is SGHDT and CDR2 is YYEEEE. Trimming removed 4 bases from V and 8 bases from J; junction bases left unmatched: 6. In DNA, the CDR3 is TGTGCCAGCAGCAGGACTAGGTTCGATGAGCAGTTCTTC. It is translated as CASSRTRFDEQFF.

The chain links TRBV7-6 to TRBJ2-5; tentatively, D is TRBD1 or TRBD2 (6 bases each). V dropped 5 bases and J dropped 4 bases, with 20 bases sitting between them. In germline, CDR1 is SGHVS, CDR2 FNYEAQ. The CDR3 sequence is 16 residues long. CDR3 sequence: CASSHGMGGGGETQYF. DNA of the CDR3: TGTGCCAGCAGCCATGGGATGGGGGGCGGTGGAGAGACCCAGTACTTC.

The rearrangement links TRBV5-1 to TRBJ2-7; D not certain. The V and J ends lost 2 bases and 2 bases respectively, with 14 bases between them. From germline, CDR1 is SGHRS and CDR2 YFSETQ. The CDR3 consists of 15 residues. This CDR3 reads CASSLRETHTYEQYF. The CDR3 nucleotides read TGCGCCAGCAGCTTAAGAGAGACTCATACCTACGAGCAGTACTTC.

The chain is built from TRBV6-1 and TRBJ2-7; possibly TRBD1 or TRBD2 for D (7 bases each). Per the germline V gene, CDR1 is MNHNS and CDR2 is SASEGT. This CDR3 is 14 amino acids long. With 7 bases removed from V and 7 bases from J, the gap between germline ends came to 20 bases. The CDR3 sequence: CASNSGGGAAEQYF. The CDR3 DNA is TGTGCCAGCAATTCAGGGGGGGGAGCGGCAGAGCAGTACTTC.

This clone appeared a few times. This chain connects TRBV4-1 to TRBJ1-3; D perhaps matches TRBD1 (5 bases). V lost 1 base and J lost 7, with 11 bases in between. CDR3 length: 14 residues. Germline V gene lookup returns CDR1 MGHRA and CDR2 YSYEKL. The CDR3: CASSQGGTSNTIYF. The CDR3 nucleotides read TGCGCCAGCAGCCAAGGGGGGACGAGCAACACCATATATTTT.

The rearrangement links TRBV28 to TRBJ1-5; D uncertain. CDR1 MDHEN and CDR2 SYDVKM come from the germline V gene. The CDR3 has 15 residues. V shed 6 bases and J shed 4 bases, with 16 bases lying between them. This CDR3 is CASSPHRTANQPQHF. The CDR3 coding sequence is TGTGCCAGCAGCCCACATAGGACGGCGAATCAGCCCCAGCATTTT.

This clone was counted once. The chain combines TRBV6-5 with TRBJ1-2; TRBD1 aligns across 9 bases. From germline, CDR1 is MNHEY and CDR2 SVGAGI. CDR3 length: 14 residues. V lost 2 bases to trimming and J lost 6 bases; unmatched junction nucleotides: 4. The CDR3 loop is CASSYEQGADGYTF. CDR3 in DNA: TGTGCCAGCAGTTACGAACAGGGGGCCGATGGCTACACCTTC.

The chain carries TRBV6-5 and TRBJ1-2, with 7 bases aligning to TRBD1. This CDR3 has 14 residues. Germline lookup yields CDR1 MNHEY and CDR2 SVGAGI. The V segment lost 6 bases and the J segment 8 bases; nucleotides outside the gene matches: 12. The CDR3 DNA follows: TGTGCCAGCAGCAGAACAGGGGCACGAAAAGGCTACACCTTC. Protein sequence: CASSRTGARKGYTF.

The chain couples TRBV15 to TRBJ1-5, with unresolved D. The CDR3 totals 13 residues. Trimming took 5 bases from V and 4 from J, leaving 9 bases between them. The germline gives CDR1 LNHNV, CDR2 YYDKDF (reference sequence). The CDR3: CATSGTVNQPQHF. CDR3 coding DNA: TGTGCCACCAGCGGCACCGTTAATCAGCCCCAGCATTTT.

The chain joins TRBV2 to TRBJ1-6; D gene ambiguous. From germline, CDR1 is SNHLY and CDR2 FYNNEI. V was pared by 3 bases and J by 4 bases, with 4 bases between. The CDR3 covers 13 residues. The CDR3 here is CASSDGYNSPLHF. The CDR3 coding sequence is TGTGCCAGCAGTGACGGGTATAATTCACCCCTCCACTTT.

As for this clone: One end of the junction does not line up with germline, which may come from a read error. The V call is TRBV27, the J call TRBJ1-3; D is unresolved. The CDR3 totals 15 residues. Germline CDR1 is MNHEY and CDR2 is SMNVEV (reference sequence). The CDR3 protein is CASMVSRYSGNTTYF. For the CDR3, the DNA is TGTGCCAGCATGGTATCCAGGTACTCTGGAAACACCACATATTTT.

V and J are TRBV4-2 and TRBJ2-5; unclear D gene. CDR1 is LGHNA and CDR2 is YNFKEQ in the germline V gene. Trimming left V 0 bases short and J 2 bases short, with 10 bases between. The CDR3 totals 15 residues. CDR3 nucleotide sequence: TGTGCCAGCAGCCAAGATGAGACGAGTCAAGAGACCCAGTACTTC. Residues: CASSQDETSQETQYF.

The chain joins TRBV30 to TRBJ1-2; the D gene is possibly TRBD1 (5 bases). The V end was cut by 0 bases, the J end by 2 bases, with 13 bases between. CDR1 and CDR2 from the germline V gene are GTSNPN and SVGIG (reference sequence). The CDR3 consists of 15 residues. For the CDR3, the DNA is TGTGCCTGGAGTGTGGGCCGCAGGGCGAACTATGGCTACACCTTC. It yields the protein CAWSVGRRANYGYTF.

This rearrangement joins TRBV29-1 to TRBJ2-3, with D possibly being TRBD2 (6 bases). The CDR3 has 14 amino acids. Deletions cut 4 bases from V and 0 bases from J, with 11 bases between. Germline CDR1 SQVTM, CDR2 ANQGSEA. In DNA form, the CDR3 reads TGCAGCGTTGTTCGGGACTCTAGCACAGATACGCAGTATTTT. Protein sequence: CSVVRDSSTDTQYF.

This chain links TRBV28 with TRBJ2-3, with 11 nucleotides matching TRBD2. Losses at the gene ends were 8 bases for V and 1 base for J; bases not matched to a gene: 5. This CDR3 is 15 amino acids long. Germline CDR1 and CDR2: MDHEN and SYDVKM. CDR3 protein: CASGTSGGGTDTQYF. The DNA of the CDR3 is TGTGCCAGCGGGACTAGCGGAGGAGGCACAGATACGCAGTATTTT.

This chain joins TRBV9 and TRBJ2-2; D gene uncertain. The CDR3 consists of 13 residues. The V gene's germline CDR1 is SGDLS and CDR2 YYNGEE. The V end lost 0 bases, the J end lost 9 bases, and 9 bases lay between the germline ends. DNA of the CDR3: TGTGCCAGCAGCGTAGTGGCCTGGAGGGAGCTGTTTTTT. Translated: CASSVVAWRELFF.

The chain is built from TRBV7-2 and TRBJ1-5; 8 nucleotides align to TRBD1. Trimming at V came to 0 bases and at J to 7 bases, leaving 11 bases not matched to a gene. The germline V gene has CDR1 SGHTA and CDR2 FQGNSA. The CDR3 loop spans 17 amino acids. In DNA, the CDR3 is TGTGCCAGCAGCTTAGCACACTCCGGGACAGGTCAACAGCCCCAGCATTTT. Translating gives CASSLAHSGTGQQPQHF. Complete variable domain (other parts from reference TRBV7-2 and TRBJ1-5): GAGVSQSPSNKVTEKGKDVELRCDPISGHTALYWYRQSLGQGLEFLIYFQGNSAPDKSGLPSDRFSAERTGGSVSTLTIQRTQQEDSAVYLCASSLAHSGTGQQPQHFGDGTRLSIL.

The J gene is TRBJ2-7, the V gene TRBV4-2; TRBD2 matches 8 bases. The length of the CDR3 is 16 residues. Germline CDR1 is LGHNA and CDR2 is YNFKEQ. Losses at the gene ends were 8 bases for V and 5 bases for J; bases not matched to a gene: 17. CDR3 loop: CASAHCGAGDGDEQYF. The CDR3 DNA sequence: TGTGCCAGCGCCCACTGTGGAGCGGGAGATGGGGACGAGCAGTACTTC.

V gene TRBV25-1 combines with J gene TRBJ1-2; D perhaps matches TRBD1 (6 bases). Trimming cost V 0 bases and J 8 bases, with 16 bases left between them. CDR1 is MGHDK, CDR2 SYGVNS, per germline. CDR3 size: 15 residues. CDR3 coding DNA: TGTGCCAGCAGTGAATATGGGGCAGGGGTCCGGGGCTACACCTTC. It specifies CASSEYGAGVRGYTF.

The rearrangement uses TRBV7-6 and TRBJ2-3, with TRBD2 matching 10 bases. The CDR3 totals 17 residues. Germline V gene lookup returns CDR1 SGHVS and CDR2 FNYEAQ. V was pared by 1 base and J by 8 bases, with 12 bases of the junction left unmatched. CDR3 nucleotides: TGTGCCAGCAGCTTAGTACAGGGGACTAGCGTAGCCGGTACGCAGTATTTT. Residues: CASSLVQGTSVAGTQYF.